This record covers a single TCR beta chain. What it binds is unknown. The CDR3 length is 17 residues. Germline values: CDR1 MNHEY, CDR2 SVGAGI. The V segment lost 0 bases and the J segment 0 bases; nucleotides outside the gene matches: 4. This entry belongs to a study of response to subunit inactivated influenza vaccine. Overall study results and limits: Each seasonal flu vaccination may recruit only limited new T cells, authors suggested.

TCRdb re-derived calls from the RT-PCR reads in MiXCR, one entry per CDR3 protein. This table holds about 700,000 distinct CDR3 sequences, 11% to 15% found once. The TCR sequence derives from a man aged 45-60 years who received an inactivated influenza vaccine. The material was PBMCs from blood, obtained 14 days before vaccination. The gene calls are TRBV6-5 and TRBJ2-2; the match to TRBD1 covers 7 bases. The CDR3 coding sequence is TGTGCCAGCAGTTACTCCCGGCAGGGGGCGAACACCGGGGAGCTGTTTTTT. It translates to CASSYSRQGANTGELFF.